A single sample gave rise to the 20 T cell receptor beta chains below, sequenced in a study of blood T cell repertoires in COVID-19. Measured with immunoSEQ multiplex PCR; TCRdb has only the in-frame clones, and not every one. Counted here are about 100,000 clones, 85% occurring once; the ten biggest clones make up around 2%. Source material: peripheral blood. These receptors were taken from a woman in her 70s with active or convalescent COVID-19.

The gene calls are TRBV6-5 and TRBJ1-2; D is perhaps TRBD1 (5 bases). With 5 bases removed from V and 2 bases from J, the gap between germline ends came to 9 bases. This CDR3 contains 13 residues. The germline gives CDR1 MNHEY, CDR2 SVGAGI. CDR3 region: CASSQRGNYGYTF. Written as DNA, the CDR3 is TGTGCCAGCAGTCAACGGGGGAACTATGGCTACACCTTC.

CDR3 DNA: TGTGCCAGCAGAGATCGACAGGGCTCCTTAGCCAAAAACATTCAGTACTTC. As protein: CASRDRQGSLAKNIQYF. This chain connects TRBV5-4 to TRBJ2-4; the match to TRBD1 covers 7 bases. Germline V gene lookup returns CDR1 SGHNT and CDR2 YYREEE (reference sequence). CDR3 length: 17 residues. J lost 0 bases, V lost 5 bases, and 11 bases had no gene match.

DNA for the CDR3: TGTGCCAGCAGCTCCCCAGGGGCAACTAACTATGGCTACACCTTC. As protein: CASSSPGATNYGYTF. The gene calls are TRBV5-4 and TRBJ1-2; D possibly corresponds to TRBD1 (6 bases). CDR1 is SGHNT and CDR2 is YYREEE in the germline V gene (reference sequence). The CDR3 has 15 residues. V was shortened by 3 bases and J by 0 bases, with 12 bases between the two germline ends.

V usage is TRBV4-3 and J usage is TRBJ1-6, with TRBD1 as a possible D gene (6 bases). This CDR3 is 17 amino acids long. Germline V gene sequence: CDR1 LGHNA, CDR2 YSLEER. The V end was cut by 0 bases, the J end by 6 bases, with 15 bases between. The CDR3 region is CASSQEGDKQGNSPLHF. The CDR3 nucleotides are TGCGCCAGCAGCCAAGAGGGTGACAAACAGGGTAATTCACCCCTCCACTTT.

This clone appeared a few times. This sequence joins TRBV7-6 and TRBJ2-7; 10 bases are a match to TRBD1. Trimming cost V 1 base and J 6 bases; bases outside gene matches: 6. The CDR3 is 15 residues long. In germline, CDR1 is SGHVS, CDR2 FNYEAQ. CDR3 region: CASSLDGTGAGEQYF. The DNA for the CDR3 is TGTGCCAGCAGCTTAGATGGGACAGGGGCGGGCGAGCAGTACTTC.

This chain links TRBV7-9 with TRBJ1-3; TRBD1 is a possible D gene (6 bases). The V gene's germline CDR1 is SEHNR and CDR2 FQNEAQ (reference sequence). V lost 3 bases to trimming and J lost 4 bases, with 10 bases between them. CDR3 length: 14 amino acids. CDR3 residues: CASSLSGDGNTIYF. CDR3 bases: TGTGCCAGCAGCTTGTCAGGGGACGGAAACACCATATATTTT.

The chain couples TRBV6-5 to TRBJ1-1; D unresolved. V lost 4 bases and J lost 5, with 11 bases in between. The CDR3 totals 13 residues. Germline CDR1 and CDR2: MNHEY and SVGAGI. DNA of the CDR3: TGTGCCAGCAGTTTAGCTGAGTGGACTGAAGCTTTCTTT. This translates into CASSLAEWTEAFF.

The J gene is TRBJ1-4, the V gene TRBV5-1, with 9 bases matching TRBD1. Per germline, CDR1 SGHRS and CDR2 YFSETQ. The CDR3 has 14 amino acids. V dropped 5 bases and J dropped 5; count of bases not matched to a gene: 4. CDR3 in amino acids: CASRSGTGNEKLFF. The CDR3 nucleotides read TGCGCCAGCAGGTCTGGGACAGGGAATGAAAAACTGTTTTTT.

This clone came up once. The CDR3 region is CASSSDREAGANVLTF. CDR3 DNA: TGTGCCAGCAGTTCGGACAGGGAGGCCGGGGCCAACGTCCTGACTTTC. The chain recombines TRBV6-2 or TRBV6-3 with TRBJ2-6; 8 bases match TRBD1. After removal of 4 bases from V and 4 bases from J, the junction contained 6 bases not matched to a gene. The CDR3 length is 16 residues. Germline V lookup: CDR1 MNHEY, CDR2 SVGEGT.

This clone was detected only a few times. V is TRBV18 and J is TRBJ1-1; 7 bases align to TRBD1. Germline lookup yields CDR1 KGHSH and CDR2 LQKENI. The trim removed 4 bases at V and 3 bases at J, leaving 8 bases unmatched. This CDR3 has 15 residues. CDR3 in DNA: TGTGCCAGCTCACTAAGAAATGGACAGGACACTGAAGCTTTCTTT. Encoded protein: CASSLRNGQDTEAFF.

This clone occurred a few times. The rearrangement joins TRBV5-4 to TRBJ2-1; 12 nucleotides match TRBD2. Germline V CDR1 and CDR2: SGHNT, YYREEE (reference sequence). V lost 3 bases to trimming and J lost 7 bases; unmatched junction nucleotides: 8. The CDR3 is made up of 16 amino acids. The CDR3, as DNA: TGTGCCAGCAGCTCTAGCGGGAGGGCCGAAGGAAATGAGCAGTTCTTC. This encodes CASSSSGRAEGNEQFF. The full variable domain, completed using reference TRBV5-4 and TRBJ2-1, is ETGVTQSPTHLIKTRGQQVTLRCSSQSGHNTVSWYQQALGQGPQFIFQYYREEENGRGNFPPRFSGLQFPNYSSELNVNALELDDSALYLCASSSSGRAEGNEQFFGPGTRLTVL.

The chain combines TRBV7-3 with TRBJ1-1; TRBD1 is a possible D gene (5 bases). The length of the CDR3 is 13 residues. Trimming removed 5 bases from V and 7 bases from J, with 14 bases in between. Germline-derived CDR1 and CDR2 are SGHTA and FQGTGA. CDR3 sequence: CASSLTPGGEAFF. The CDR3 coding sequence is TGTGCCAGCAGCCTGACACCGGGGGGTGAAGCTTTCTTT.

This clone has only one observation. The V gene is TRBV7-2, the J gene TRBJ1-2; 7 bases agree with TRBD1. The germline V gene encodes CDR1 SGHTA and CDR2 FQGNSA. V lost 3 bases and J lost 5; bases outside the gene matches: 6. The CDR3 extends over 14 amino acids. Here the CDR3 reads CASSLTGTVYGYTF. The CDR3, as DNA: TGTGCCAGCAGCTTGACCGGGACAGTTTATGGCTACACCTTC. The variable domain in full, with the rest retrieved from reference TRBV7-2 and TRBJ1-2, is GAGVSQSPSNKVTEKGKDVELRCDPISGHTALYWYRQSLGQGLEFLIYFQGNSAPDKSGLPSDRFSAERTGGSVSTLTIQRTQQEDSAVYLCASSLTGTVYGYTFGSGTRLTVV.

The rearrangement joins TRBV4-3 to TRBJ2-1; 10 nucleotides line up with TRBD2. The CDR3 consists of 16 residues. The germline gives CDR1 LGHNA, CDR2 YSLEER. With V trimmed by 2 bases and J by 7 bases, 8 bases remained unmatched. For the CDR3, the DNA is TGCGCCAGCAGCCAACAACTACGGACTAGCGGAAATGAGCAGTTCTTC. Its translation: CASSQQLRTSGNEQFF.

V and J are TRBV9 and TRBJ1-1, with 8 bases fitting TRBD1. Germline V gene data show CDR1 as SGDLS and CDR2 as YYNGEE. Trimming cost V 4 bases and J 4 bases; bases outside gene matches: 9. This CDR3 region has 15 residues. CDR3 nucleotide sequence: TGTGCCAGCAGCACCAGGACAGGGCAAACCACTGAAGCTTTCTTT. It codes for CASSTRTGQTTEAFF. Full variable domain (missing parts from reference TRBV9 and TRBJ1-1): DSGVTQTPKHLITATGQRVTLRCSPRSGDLSVYWYQQSLDQGLQFLIQYYNGEERAKGNILERFSAQQFPDLHSELNLSSLELGDSALYFCASSTRTGQTTEAFFGQGTRLTVV.

This clone was observed once. The V gene is TRBV10-1, the J gene TRBJ1-2; possible D gene TRBD1, 6 bases. CDR3 length: 14 amino acids. Trimming removed 3 bases from V and 8 bases from J, with 16 bases in between. Looked up from germline, CDR1 is WNHNN and CDR2 is SYGVQD (reference sequence). CDR3 in DNA: TGCGCCAGCAGTGATACGGCAAGGGGGTACGGCTACACCTTC. Amino acid sequence: CASSDTARGYGYTF.

This sequence joins TRBV7-6 and TRBJ2-5, with 11 bases lining up with TRBD2. This CDR3 comprises 16 residues. Germline V gene data show CDR1 as SGHVS and CDR2 as FNYEAQ. J lost 4 bases, V lost 1 base, and 5 bases had no gene match. DNA for the CDR3: TGTGCCAGCAGCTTAGGGGCTAGCGGGAGGCCAGAGACCCAGTACTTC. Residues: CASSLGASGRPETQYF. Full variable domain (outside the CDR3, taken from reference TRBV7-6 and TRBJ2-5): GAGVSQSPRYKVTKRGQDVALRCDPISGHVSLYWYRQALGQGPEFLTYFNYEAQQDKSGLPNDRFSAERPEGSISTLTIQRTEQRDSAMYRCASSLGASGRPETQYFGPGTRLLVL.

This clone was observed a single time. The chain joins TRBV7-3 to TRBJ2-1, with D perhaps matching TRBD2 (6 bases). The V gene lost 0 bases and the J gene lost 1 base, with 10 bases spanning the gap. The V gene's germline CDR1 is SGHTA and CDR2 FQGTGA. The CDR3 runs 16 residues. The CDR3 region is CASSLTASGSYNEQFF. The CDR3 nucleotides are TGTGCCAGCAGCTTAACCGCGAGCGGGTCCTACAATGAGCAGTTCTTC.

This chain joins TRBV7-2 and TRBJ1-1; no clear D gene. The CDR3 is 13 amino acids. Trimming stripped 5 bases from V and 1 base from J, with 8 bases between. Germline CDR1 SGHTA, CDR2 FQGNSA. CDR3 sequence reads: CASSPTRNTEAFF. The CDR3 region has the DNA TGTGCCAGCAGCCCCACAAGGAACACTGAAGCTTTCTTT. Together with reference TRBV7-2 and TRBJ1-1, the CDR3 gives the full variable domain: GAGVSQSPSNKVTEKGKDVELRCDPISGHTALYWYRQSLGQGLEFLIYFQGNSAPDKSGLPSDRFSAERTGGSVSTLTIQRTQQEDSAVYLCASSPTRNTEAFFGQGTRLTVV.

The chain employs TRBV20-1 and TRBJ2-3, with D possibly being TRBD1 (5 bases). With 4 bases removed from V and 6 bases from J, the gap between germline ends came to 14 bases. This CDR3 spans 13 amino acids. Germline V gives CDR1 DFQATT, CDR2 SNEGSKA (reference sequence). CDR3 in DNA: TGCAGTGCTATTGACAGAGACTTGGATACGCAGTATTTT. Its translation is CSAIDRDLDTQYF.